Listed below are T cell receptor beta chains from one sample, sequenced in a study of long-term antiretroviral therapy in people with HIV. Profiled with immunoSEQ multiplex PCR; TCRdb holds only in-frame clones, not every one. The sample lists approximately 21,000 clones; 75% to 90% were seen once. Sequenced here: unsorted PBMCs, sampled 5.9 years after starting antiretroviral therapy. The receptors shown here come from a young man with HIV. The CDR3 runs from the conserved cysteine through the conserved F or W. A D gene is named only where the DNA matches it firmly. Not all rows give a size; the values are once, few, many and, for expanded clones, a class.

>TRBJ1-5|TRBV15|NA|NA
TGTGCCACCAGAGGGGCCGGGGGGATTCAGCCCCAGCATTTT
CATRGAGGIQPQHF
>TRBJ1-1|TRBV29-1|NA|NA
TGCAGCGCTTATGGACGGATGAACACTGAAGCTTTCTTT
CSAYGRMNTEAFF
>TRBJ2-1|TRBV6-5|TRBD2|NA
TGTGCCAGCCGCACAAGCGGGGGGTCTCGGGGTGAGCAGTTCTTC
CASRTSGGSRGEQFF
>TRBJ2-7|TRBV20-1|TRBD1|NA
TGCAGTGCGGGACAGGGGCGGGAGCAGTACTTC
CSAGQGREQYF
>TRBJ2-7|TRBV7-9|TRBD1|NA
TGTGCCAGCAGACCCCCTGACAGGGGGCGGGATATATGGCAGTACTTC
CASRPPDRGRDIWQYF
>TRBJ2-7|TRBV28|TRBD1|NA
TGTGCCAGCAGCCTTGACTGGACAGGGGACTACGAGCAGTACTTC
CASSLDWTGDYEQYF
>TRBJ1-5|TRBV19|NA|NA
TGTGCCAGTACGGGTGTGGGCAATCAGCCCCAGCATTTT
CASTGVGNQPQHF
>TRBJ2-1|TRBV28|NA|NA
TGTGCCAGCACCCCAGTGGGTGCTGGAGGGGCATACAATGAGCAGTTCTTC
CASTPVGAGGAYNEQFF
>TRBJ2-4|TRBV5-6|NA|NA
TGTGCCAGCAGCTTTGGGGGAGTGAACATTCAGTACTTC
CASSFGGVNIQYF
>TRBJ1-5|TRBV4-1|NA|NA
TGCGCCAGCAGCCAAGTACAGGCCAATCAGCCCCAGCATTTT
CASSQVQANQPQHF
>TRBJ2-1|TRBV28|NA|NA
TGTGCCAGCAGTTTACCCACCGGGACCCCTAAAGGGTTCTTC
CASSLPTGTPKGFF
>TRBJ2-1|TRBV4-3|NA|once
TGCGCCAGCAGCCAGAGCCCAGAAAAATACAATGAGCAGTTCTTC
CASSQSPEKYNEQFF
>TRBJ2-7|TRBV11-2|NA|NA
TGTGCCAGCAGCTTAGAACCGATGGGCGAGCAGTACTTC
CASSLEPMGEQYF
>TRBJ2-3|TRBV5-1|TRBD1|NA
TGCGCCAGCAGCAAAGGTACAGGGGGGATTGCGGGGGATACGCAGTATTTT
CASSKGTGGIAGDTQYF
>TRBJ2-3|TRBV7-6|NA|NA
TGTGCCAGCAGCTCACCCCCGGGACAGCGGGTGGATACGCAGTATTTT
CASSSPPGQRVDTQYF
>TRBJ2-1|TRBV19|TRBD2|NA
TGTGCCAGTAGTAATCCGGGGGGGTACAATGAGCAGTTCTTC
CASSNPGGYNEQFF
>TRBJ1-5|TRBV19|NA|NA
TGTGCCAGTAGACGGATGGGGGGTAGCAATCAGCCCCAGCATTTT
CASRRMGGSNQPQHF
>TRBJ2-3|TRBV18|NA|NA
TGTGCCAGCTCACCACTAGCGTCAGATACGCAGTATTTT
CASSPLASDTQYF
>TRBJ2-7|TRBV28|NA|once
TGTGCCAGCAGGCTAAATACTAGGGGTCACGAGCAGTACTTC
CASRLNTRGHEQYF